A selection of T cell receptor beta chains follows, all from one sample in a study of blood T cell repertoires in COVID-19. The data were produced by immunoSEQ multiplex PCR, yet TCRdb's version contains in-frame clones alone and is incomplete. The sample holds 140,000 to 150,000 clones; 75% to 90% are singletons and the top ten take about 3.5%. Sequencing was carried out using peripheral blood. These receptors were collected from a man aged 65 to 79 who had recovered from COVID-19. Each CDR3 is given with its conserved first and last residue. The D gene is left open where the match is weak. Expanded clones get a size class; other rows say once, few or many, or leave the size out.

TRBD2	TRBV6-4	NA	TRBJ2-1	CASSDSPSSGSVEQFF	TGTGCCAGCAGTGACTCTCCCAGTAGCGGGAGTGTTGAGCAGTTCTTC
NA	TRBV18	NA	TRBJ2-1	CASSPLLRGFYNEQFF	TGTGCCAGCTCACCCTTACTCAGAGGGTTCTACAATGAGCAGTTCTTC
TRBD2	TRBV7-3	NA	TRBJ2-5	CASSFGPSGSGETQYF	TGTGCCAGCAGCTTTGGGCCTAGCGGGAGTGGAGAGACCCAGTACTTC
NA	TRBV4-3	NA	TRBJ2-7	CASSQEQRYSYEQYF	TGCGCCAGCAGCCAAGAACAGCGGTACTCCTACGAGCAGTACTTC
NA	TRBV14	NA	TRBJ2-7	CASSDRMRATEQYF	TGTGCCAGCAGCGACAGGATGAGAGCTACCGAGCAGTACTTC
NA	TRBV4-1	NA	TRBJ2-3	CASSQEGSGVTDTQYF	TGCGCCAGCAGCCAAGAGGGATCGGGAGTGACAGATACGCAGTATTTT
TRBD2	TRBV14	NA	TRBJ2-2	CASSQVGGGNTGELFF	TGTGCCAGCAGCCAAGTTGGCGGGGGGAACACCGGGGAGCTGTTTTTT
NA	TRBV19	NA	TRBJ2-2	CASQIQENGELFF	TGTGCCAGTCAAATACAGGAGAACGGGGAGCTGTTTTTT
NA	TRBV5-5	NA	TRBJ2-7	CASSRGLFSYEQYF	TGTGCCAGCAGCCGTGGACTTTTCTCCTACGAGCAGTACTTC
NA	TRBV27	NA	TRBJ2-5	CASSPRGSGEETQYF	TGTGCCAGCAGTCCCCGGGGTAGCGGAGAAGAGACCCAGTACTTC
NA	TRBV6-5	NA	TRBJ2-2	CASRPSTNTGELFF	TGTGCCAGCAGACCTAGTACGAACACCGGGGAGCTGTTTTTT
TRBD2	TRBV27	NA	TRBJ2-7	CASSLGPGGAYEQYF	TGTGCCAGCAGTTTAGGCCCGGGAGGCGCCTACGAGCAGTACTTC
TRBD1	TRBV4-2	NA	TRBJ2-5	CASSQSGTGWSETQYF	TGTGCCAGCAGCCAATCCGGGACAGGGTGGTCTGAGACCCAGTACTTC
TRBD1	TRBV19	NA	TRBJ2-1	CASKGAPGNEQFF	TGTGCCAGTAAGGGGGCGCCGGGCAATGAGCAGTTCTTC
TRBD2	TRBV7-9	few	TRBJ2-7	CASSLPGTSGRRTYEQYF	TGTGCCAGCAGCCTTCCCGGGACTAGCGGGAGGAGGACCTACGAGCAGTACTTC
TRBD2	TRBV9	NA	TRBJ2-2	CASSPPAGAATGELFF	TGTGCCAGCAGCCCCCCGGCGGGAGCTGCCACCGGGGAGCTGTTTTTT
NA	TRBV4-3	NA	TRBJ2-3	CASSQDLRADTQYF	TGCGCCAGCAGCCAAGATCTGCGGGCAGATACGCAGTATTTT
NA	TRBV10-2	NA	TRBJ2-1	CASSVRGILNEQFF	TGCGCCAGCAGTGTCCGGGGGATCCTAAATGAGCAGTTCTTC
TRBD1	TRBV24-1	NA	TRBJ2-1	CATSEGTGEQFF	TGTGCCACCAGTGAGGGGACAGGAGAGCAGTTCTTC
NA	TRBV19	NA	TRBJ1-5	CASTRGGNSNQPQHF	TGTGCCAGTACCCGAGGGGGAAATAGCAATCAGCCCCAGCATTTT
NA	TRBV2	NA	TRBJ1-2	CASNIHGDSYTF	TGTGCCAGCAATATCCACGGGGACAGCTACACCTTC
NA	TRBV5-3	NA	TRBJ2-7	CARSPRTWASYEQYF	TGTGCCAGAAGCCCTCGCACCTGGGCCTCCTACGAGCAGTACTTC
NA	TRBV4-1	NA	TRBJ1-1	CASSQVEGANTEAFF	TGCGCCAGCAGCCAAGTTGAGGGCGCCAACACTGAAGCTTTCTTT
TRBD1	TRBV6-5	NA	TRBJ2-7	CASSYTGGGGEQYF	TGTGCCAGCAGTTATACAGGGGGCGGGGGCGAGCAGTACTTC
TRBD2	TRBV5-8	NA	TRBJ2-1	CASSLGGRAHNEQFF	TGTGCCAGCAGCTTGGGCGGGAGGGCCCACAATGAGCAGTTCTTC
TRBD2	TRBV2	NA	TRBJ2-7	CASSDPTSGIYEQYF	TGTGCCAGCAGTGACCCAACTAGCGGGATTTACGAGCAGTACTTC
TRBD2	TRBV5-6	NA	TRBJ2-1	CASSLELAGAVEQFF	TGTGCCAGCAGCTTGGAACTAGCGGGGGCGGTTGAGCAGTTCTTC
NA	TRBV5-4	NA	TRBJ1-2	CASSPAVSGTYGYTF	TGTGCCAGCAGTCCGGCGGTCTCAGGGACATATGGCTACACCTTC
TRBD2	TRBV2	NA	TRBJ2-5	CASSEGEGQRETQYF	TGTGCCAGCAGTGAGGGGGAGGGCCAGAGGGAGACCCAGTACTTC
TRBD2	TRBV4-1	few	TRBJ2-1	CASSQDRTGGYNEQFF	TGCGCCAGCAGCCAAGACCGTACGGGAGGCTACAATGAGCAGTTCTTC
NA	TRBV6-5	NA	TRBJ1-1	CASSYWGGLNTEAFF	TGTGCCAGCAGTTACTGGGGGGGGCTAAACACTGAAGCTTTCTTT
TRBD2	TRBV28	NA	TRBJ2-7	CASSRGAYEQYF	TGTGCCAGCAGCCGGGGGGCCTACGAGCAGTACTTC
NA	TRBV4-1	NA	TRBJ2-5	CASSPQGETQYF	TGCGCCAGCAGCCCCCAGGGGGAGACCCAGTACTTC
TRBD1	TRBV6-5	NA	TRBJ2-7	CASSYRGRGHSYEQYF	TGTGCCAGCAGTTATAGGGGCAGGGGGCATTCCTACGAGCAGTACTTC
TRBD1	TRBV2	NA	TRBJ1-2	CASLRTGAPGYTF	TGTGCCAGCTTAAGGACAGGGGCCCCTGGCTACACCTTC
NA	TRBV12-3/TRBV12-4	NA	TRBJ2-7	CASSLGGSAEQYF	TGTGCCAGCAGTTTAGGAGGGTCGGCCGAGCAGTACTTC
TRBD1	TRBV10-3	NA	TRBJ1-2	CAINPSRGLDGYTF	TGTGCCATCAATCCTAGTAGGGGGCTGGATGGCTACACCTTC
TRBD2	TRBV29-1	NA	TRBJ2-1	CSVPGLGSYNEQFF	TGCAGCGTGCCGGGACTAGGGTCATACAATGAGCAGTTCTTC
TRBD1	TRBV6-2/TRBV6-3	NA	TRBJ1-5	CASSDPRGQRQPQHF	TGTGCCAGCAGTGACCCCAGGGGGCAGAGGCAGCCCCAGCATTTT
NA	TRBV4-1	NA	TRBJ2-7	CASSHPIAPLVYEQYF	TGCGCCAGCAGCCACCCCATCGCGCCACTGGTCTACGAGCAGTACTTC
NA	TRBV5-1	NA	TRBJ2-1	CASSLGLLSYNEQFF	TGCGCCAGCAGCTTGGGACTCCTCTCCTACAATGAGCAGTTCTTC
NA	TRBV6-5	once	TRBJ2-3	CASNKRLTDTQYF	TGTGCCAGCAATAAGCGGCTCACAGATACGCAGTATTTT
TRBD2	TRBV11-2	NA	TRBJ2-3	CASSPRTSGTTDTQYF	TGTGCCAGCAGCCCCCGGACTAGCGGGACCACAGATACGCAGTATTTT
TRBD2	TRBV18	few	TRBJ2-2	CASSPQPILAGTNTGELFF	TGTGCCAGCTCACCACAACCAATACTAGCGGGAACGAACACCGGGGAGCTGTTTTTT
NA	TRBV18	NA	TRBJ2-1	CASSPQVSSYNEQFF	TGTGCCAGCTCACCCCAGGTTAGCTCCTACAATGAGCAGTTCTTC
TRBD1	TRBV25-1	NA	TRBJ1-5	CASSGWDREEEPQHF	TGTGCCAGCAGTGGATGGGACAGGGAAGAGGAGCCCCAGCATTTT
NA	TRBV21-1	NA	TRBJ1-1	CASSNRVTRGPNTEAFF	TGTGCCAGCAGCAATCGGGTTACACGGGGTCCGAACACTGAAGCTTTCTTT
NA	TRBV29-1	NA	TRBJ1-2	CSVEDLQGIGYGYTF	TGCAGCGTTGAAGATCTTCAGGGGATCGGCTATGGCTACACCTTC
NA	TRBV11-2	NA	TRBJ1-2	CASREEGRYGYTF	TGTGCCAGCCGGGAGGAGGGTCGCTATGGCTACACCTTC
NA	TRBV7-2	once	TRBJ1-1	CASSLPWRRTDTEAFF	TGTGCCAGCAGCTTACCGTGGCGGAGGACGGACACTGAAGCTTTCTTT
NA	TRBV11-2	NA	TRBJ2-1	CASSFGTGLATEQFF	TGTGCCAGCAGCTTCGGGACAGGACTAGCGACTGAGCAGTTCTTC
TRBD1	TRBV7-7	NA	TRBJ2-5	CASSLVRDRQETQYF	TGTGCCAGCAGCTTAGTCCGGGACAGGCAAGAGACCCAGTACTTC
NA	TRBV4-1	NA	TRBJ2-5	CASSQGGAGRGKETQYF	TGCGCCAGCAGCCAAGGAGGGGCCGGGAGAGGGAAAGAGACCCAGTACTTC
NA	TRBV19	NA	TRBJ1-2	CASSIAADYGYTF	TGTGCCAGTAGTATTGCGGCCGACTATGGCTACACCTTC
TRBD2	TRBV7-8	few	TRBJ2-1	CASSLKSFFGREGLGNYNEQFF	TGTGCCAGCAGCTTAAAATCATTCTTCGGGCGGGAGGGCCTAGGAAACTACAATGAGCAGTTCTTC
TRBD2	TRBV11-2	NA	TRBJ2-7	CASRPGTSGTYEQYF	TGTGCCAGCAGGCCCGGGACTAGCGGGACCTACGAGCAGTACTTC
TRBD1	TRBV11-2	NA	TRBJ2-7	CASSGQASYEQYF	TGTGCCAGCAGCGGACAGGCTAGCTACGAGCAGTACTTC
TRBD2	TRBV6-6	NA	TRBJ2-7	CASRPSGRAEEQYF	TGTGCCAGCAGACCTAGCGGGAGGGCGGAAGAGCAGTACTTC
NA	TRBV7-9	NA	TRBJ2-1	CASSLSYGDEQFF	TGTGCCAGCAGCCTTTCCTACGGGGATGAGCAGTTCTTC